The 6 T cell receptor beta chains reported below all come from one sample, sequenced in a study of blood T cells in healthy people across ages. The authors ran a second PCR of roughly 6 to 11 cycles using a sample-barcoded 5' primer and a J-beta primer mix. TCRdb reprocessed the 5' RACE reads with MiXCR, giving one entry per CDR3 protein. Found here are about 1.4 million distinct CDR3 sequences, 45% to 70% of them singletons; the top ten hold 6.5% to 8.5%. The sequenced material came from blood. These receptors all stem from a young man in good health.

CDR3: CSASPTGRSGYTF. The DNA for the CDR3 is TGCAGTGCTAGCCCAACTGGGAGGTCCGGCTACACCTTC. The chain joins TRBV20-1 to TRBJ1-2; D is unclear. Germline loops: CDR1 DFQATT, CDR2 SNEGSKA (reference sequence). There are 13 residues in the CDR3. The V and J ends lost 3 bases and 8 bases respectively, with 16 bases between them.

The chain couples TRBV6-6 to TRBJ1-2; 7 positions match TRBD1. Germline CDR1 MNHNY, CDR2 SVGAGI (reference sequence). Losses at the gene ends were 1 base for V and 2 bases for J; bases not matched to a gene: 4. This CDR3 region has 15 residues. The CDR3 reads CASSYWDSLNYGYTF. CDR3 DNA: TGTGCCAGCAGTTACTGGGACAGTCTGAACTATGGCTACACCTTC.

This chain joins TRBV5-6 and TRBJ2-7, with D maybe TRBD1 (7 bases). The CDR3 loop spans 16 amino acids. Germline-derived CDR1 and CDR2 are SGHDT and YYEEEE. Trimming took 4 bases from V and 7 from J, leaving 24 bases between them. CDR3 loop: CASSPPFGGMDREQYF. Here the CDR3 DNA reads TGTGCCAGCAGCCCGCCCTTTGGGGGGATGGACAGGGAGCAGTACTTC.

This chain joins TRBV11-2 and TRBJ2-7; 9 bases are shared with TRBD2. CDR1 is SGHAT, CDR2 FQNNGV, per germline. The CDR3 has 13 amino acids. V shed 7 bases and J 4 bases; nucleotides not matched to a gene: 5. The CDR3 loop reads CASTWTSAYEQYF. The CDR3 DNA reads as TGTGCCAGCACCTGGACTAGCGCTTACGAGCAGTACTTC.

The V gene is TRBV27, the J gene TRBJ1-2; 7 bases are a match to TRBD1. The germline V gene encodes CDR1 MNHEY and CDR2 SMNVEV (reference sequence). The CDR3 has 22 residues. The V segment lost 0 bases and the J segment 6 bases; nucleotides outside the gene matches: 28. The CDR3 DNA follows: TGTGCCAGCAGTTTATCGATCATAAGGGGTGTGGGACCCAGGGGGTTCGAAGATGGCTACACCTTC. It encodes CASSLSIIRGVGPRGFEDGYTF.

The chain carries TRBV15 and TRBJ1-6; TRBD1 aligns across 9 bases. The CDR3 runs 18 residues. From germline, CDR1 is LNHNV and CDR2 YYDKDF (reference sequence). V lost 0 bases, J lost 7 bases, and 10 bases stayed unmatched. In DNA form, the CDR3 reads TGTGCCACCAGCAGAGACCTGGACAGGGGATCAAGGAATTCACCCCTCCACTTT. As protein: CATSRDLDRGSRNSPLHF.